A selection of T cell receptor beta chains follows, all from one sample in a study of blood T cell repertoires in COVID-19. Generated by immunoSEQ multiplex PCR, the TCRdb table keeps only in-frame clones and is missing some. The repertoire includes 100,000 to 150,000 clones, around four fifths of them detected once, and 2.4% sits in the top ten. Sequenced sample: PBMCs or T cells enriched from blood (not recorded which). The receptors were sampled from a man aged 40-50 years with acute COVID-19. Both conserved end residues are part of each CDR3. A D gene is named only where the DNA matches it firmly. Clone sizes are given selectively: once, few, many, or a class where the clone is expanded.

V gene: TRBV30
J gene: TRBJ1-1
clone size: -
D gene: TRBD1
CDR3 protein: CAWSVLNTGETEAFF
CDR3 DNA: TGTGCCTGGAGTGTACTTAACACAGGGGAGACTGAAGCTTTCTTT

V gene: TRBV6-5
J gene: TRBJ2-7
clone size: -
D gene: TRBD2
CDR3 protein: CASSYSGTSVGEQYF
CDR3 DNA: TGTGCCAGCAGTTACTCCGGGACTAGCGTTGGCGAGCAGTACTTC

V gene: TRBV6-6
J gene: TRBJ1-2
clone size: -
D gene: TRBD1
CDR3 protein: CASSLQGASYGYTF
CDR3 DNA: TGTGCCAGCAGCCTACAGGGGGCAAGCTATGGCTACACCTTC

V gene: TRBV19
J gene: TRBJ2-1
clone size: -
D gene: TRBD2
CDR3 protein: CASSIDRGLAGGRNEQFF
CDR3 DNA: TGTGCCAGTAGTATAGATCGCGGACTAGCGGGAGGTCGGAATGAGCAGTTCTTC

V gene: TRBV5-4
J gene: TRBJ1-2
clone size: -
D gene: TRBD1
CDR3 protein: CASSLAPGQESNGYTF
CDR3 DNA: TGTGCCAGCAGCTTGGCCCCGGGACAGGAAAGCAATGGCTACACCTTC

V gene: TRBV6-1
J gene: TRBJ1-1
clone size: -
D gene: TRBD1
CDR3 protein: CASSDTGGDTEAFF
CDR3 DNA: TGTGCCAGCAGTGATACAGGGGGCGACACTGAAGCTTTCTTT

V gene: TRBV28
J gene: TRBJ2-1
clone size: -
D gene: TRBD2
CDR3 protein: CASSTTSSGNYNEQFF
CDR3 DNA: TGTGCCAGCAGTACCACATCTAGCGGCAACTACAATGAGCAGTTCTTC

V gene: TRBV15
J gene: TRBJ1-6
clone size: -
D gene: -
CDR3 protein: CATSREREGNSPLHF
CDR3 DNA: TGTGCCACCAGCAGAGAGAGGGAGGGTAATTCACCCCTCCACTTT

V gene: TRBV7-7
J gene: TRBJ2-1
clone size: few
D gene: -
CDR3 protein: CASSSGSSSYNEQFF
CDR3 DNA: TGTGCTAGCAGCTCCGGGAGCAGCTCCTACAATGAGCAGTTCTTC

V gene: TRBV6-2/TRBV6-3
J gene: TRBJ2-3
clone size: -
D gene: -
CDR3 protein: CASSYSAAASTDTQYF
CDR3 DNA: TGTGCCAGCAGTTACTCAGCGGCAGCCAGCACAGATACGCAGTATTTT

V gene: TRBV30
J gene: TRBJ1-1
clone size: -
D gene: -
CDR3 protein: CAYRGAFF
CDR3 DNA: TGTGCCTATCGAGGGGCTTTCTTT

V gene: TRBV29-1
J gene: TRBJ1-1
clone size: -
D gene: -
CDR3 protein: CSVAGQGERAFF
CDR3 DNA: TGCAGCGTTGCAGGGCAAGGAGAAAGAGCTTTCTTT

V gene: TRBV19
J gene: TRBJ2-1
clone size: -
D gene: TRBD2
CDR3 protein: CASSILSGRDEQFF
CDR3 DNA: TGTGCCAGTAGTATTCTTAGCGGGAGGGATGAGCAGTTCTTC

V gene: TRBV9
J gene: TRBJ1-1
clone size: -
D gene: -
CDR3 protein: CASSVSGNTEAFF
CDR3 DNA: TGTGCCAGCAGCGTATCGGGGAACACTGAAGCTTTCTTT

V gene: TRBV19
J gene: TRBJ1-1
clone size: -
D gene: -
CDR3 protein: CASSPETGTEAFF
CDR3 DNA: TGTGCCAGTAGCCCAGAAACAGGTACTGAAGCTTTCTTT

V gene: TRBV7-2
J gene: TRBJ2-5
clone size: few
D gene: TRBD2
CDR3 protein: CASSLRGGEGTQYF
CDR3 DNA: TGTGCCAGCAGCTTACGCGGAGGGGAGGGGACCCAGTACTTC

V gene: TRBV3-1/TRBV3-2
J gene: TRBJ2-5
clone size: -
D gene: -
CDR3 protein: CASSQVRARVETQYF
CDR3 DNA: TGTGCCAGCAGCCAAGTCCGGGCCAGGGTGGAGACCCAGTACTTC

V gene: TRBV11-1
J gene: TRBJ1-2
clone size: -
D gene: -
CDR3 protein: CASSLSRGQGYTF
CDR3 DNA: TGTGCCAGCAGCTTAAGCAGGGGACAAGGCTACACCTTC

V gene: TRBV19
J gene: TRBJ1-4
clone size: once
D gene: TRBD1
CDR3 protein: CASSIVQGARGEKLFF
CDR3 DNA: TGTGCCAGTAGTATAGTTCAGGGGGCGCGAGGTGAAAAACTGTTTTTT

V gene: TRBV6-5
J gene: TRBJ2-2
clone size: -
D gene: TRBD1
CDR3 protein: CASNSGTANTGELFF
CDR3 DNA: TGTGCCAGCAACTCCGGGACAGCGAACACCGGGGAGCTGTTTTTT

V gene: TRBV7-8
J gene: TRBJ2-7
clone size: -
D gene: -
CDR3 protein: CASSSRTGTYEQYF
CDR3 DNA: TGTGCCAGCAGCTCCCGCACAGGAACCTACGAGCAGTACTTC

V gene: TRBV13
J gene: TRBJ1-2
clone size: -
D gene: TRBD1
CDR3 protein: CASSLGGGGANGYTF
CDR3 DNA: TGTGCCAGCAGCCTAGGAGGAGGGGGCGCGAATGGCTACACCTTC

V gene: TRBV10-1
J gene: TRBJ1-1
clone size: -
D gene: TRBD1
CDR3 protein: CASSAPTGGEAFF
CDR3 DNA: TGCGCCAGCAGTGCCCCGACAGGGGGGGAAGCTTTCTTT

V gene: TRBV28
J gene: TRBJ2-7
clone size: once
D gene: TRBD2
CDR3 protein: CASSPGTSAYEQYF
CDR3 DNA: TGTGCCAGCAGTCCCGGGACTAGCGCCTACGAGCAGTACTTC

V gene: TRBV7-9
J gene: TRBJ2-1
clone size: -
D gene: TRBD2
CDR3 protein: CASSLGPARGTYNEQFF
CDR3 DNA: TGTGCCAGCAGCTTAGGACCGGCGCGGGGGACCTACAATGAGCAGTTCTTC

V gene: TRBV28
J gene: TRBJ2-7
clone size: -
D gene: -
CDR3 protein: CASSLPAETYEQYF
CDR3 DNA: TGTGCCAGCAGTTTACCAGCGGAGACCTACGAGCAGTACTTC

V gene: TRBV28
J gene: TRBJ1-6
clone size: once
D gene: TRBD1
CDR3 protein: CASRTYDRGPNSPLHF
CDR3 DNA: TGTGCCAGCAGAACGTACGACAGGGGTCCTAATTCACCCCTCCACTTT

V gene: TRBV7-9
J gene: TRBJ2-7
clone size: once
D gene: -
CDR3 protein: CASSPIDREQYF
CDR3 DNA: TGTGCCAGCAGCCCCATCGACAGGGAGCAGTACTTC

V gene: TRBV5-1
J gene: TRBJ2-5
clone size: -
D gene: -
CDR3 protein: CASSLEQGPETQYF
CDR3 DNA: TGCGCCAGCAGCCTTGAACAGGGTCCAGAGACCCAGTACTTC

V gene: TRBV5-3
J gene: TRBJ1-3
clone size: once
D gene: TRBD1
CDR3 protein: CARNKGASSGNTIYF
CDR3 DNA: TGTGCCAGAAACAAGGGGGCCAGCTCTGGAAACACCATATATTTT

V gene: TRBV19
J gene: TRBJ1-2
clone size: -
D gene: -
CDR3 protein: CASSISGRGNYGYTF
CDR3 DNA: TGTGCCAGTAGTATCTCCGGCCGGGGTAACTATGGCTACACCTTC

V gene: TRBV6-5
J gene: TRBJ1-1
clone size: -
D gene: TRBD1
CDR3 protein: CASSYLDRGGLNAFF
CDR3 DNA: TGTGCCAGCAGTTACTTAGACAGGGGCGGCTTGAATGCTTTCTTT

V gene: TRBV7-3
J gene: TRBJ2-1
clone size: -
D gene: -
CDR3 protein: CASSLTRGSSYNEQFF
CDR3 DNA: TGTGCCAGCAGCCTCACTCGCGGGTCCTCCTACAATGAGCAGTTCTTC

V gene: TRBV3-1/TRBV3-2
J gene: TRBJ1-2
clone size: -
D gene: -
CDR3 protein: CASSQDNRDYGYTF
CDR3 DNA: TGTGCCAGCAGCCAAGATAACAGGGACTATGGCTACACCTTC

V gene: TRBV5-1
J gene: TRBJ1-1
clone size: -
D gene: -
CDR3 protein: CASSFDQANTEAFF
CDR3 DNA: TGCGCCAGCAGCTTTGACCAGGCGAACACTGAAGCTTTCTTT